A selection of T cell receptor beta chains follows, all from one sample in a study of human T cells and chemical hapten exposure. TCRdb re-called the RACE reads through MiXCR, storing one row per CDR3 protein. Altogether more than 95,000 distinct CDR3 sequences are present, 25% to 35% being singletons, with the ten largest covering around a tenth. The source was whole blood, collected in connection with sensitization to the hapten diphenylcyclopropenone (DPC). The receptors come from a middle-aged man with alopecia areata. Some clones in this sample may be carry-over from other donors' samples. Each CDR3 is given with its conserved first and last residue. A D gene is named only where the DNA matches it firmly. The listing skips clone size in some rows; elsewhere it reads once, few, many or a size class.

CDR3 protein: CASSPREKLFF
CDR3 DNA: TGTGCCAGCTCACCACGCGAAAAACTGTTTTTT
J gene: TRBJ1-4
clone size: few
D gene: .
V gene: TRBV18

CDR3 protein: CASSLETAYEQYF
CDR3 DNA: TGTGCCAGCAGCTTGGAGACAGCCTACGAGCAGTACTTC
J gene: TRBJ2-7
clone size: .
D gene: .
V gene: TRBV7-2

CDR3 protein: CASSSTGLAGHEQFF
CDR3 DNA: TGTGCCAGCAGTTCCACGGGACTAGCGGGACATGAGCAGTTCTTC
J gene: TRBJ2-1
clone size: .
D gene: TRBD2
V gene: TRBV28

CDR3 protein: CASSPRPDGETQYF
CDR3 DNA: TGTGCCAGCTCACCTCGCCCAGACGGTGAGACCCAGTACTTC
J gene: TRBJ2-5
clone size: few
D gene: .
V gene: TRBV18

CDR3 protein: CASSQGGQGGMYEQYF
CDR3 DNA: TGTGCCAGCAGCCAAGGGGGGCAGGGCGGAATGTACGAGCAGTACTTC
J gene: TRBJ2-7
clone size: many
D gene: .
V gene: TRBV7-9

CDR3 protein: CASTFKGYEQYF
CDR3 DNA: TGTGCCAGCACTTTCAAGGGTTACGAGCAGTACTTC
J gene: TRBJ2-7
clone size: few
D gene: .
V gene: TRBV6-1

CDR3 protein: CSVRQVLNTEAFF
CDR3 DNA: TGCAGCGTTAGACAGGTACTGAACACTGAAGCTTTCTTT
J gene: TRBJ1-1
clone size: .
D gene: .
V gene: TRBV29-1

CDR3 protein: CASSIQGLSNTGELFF
CDR3 DNA: TGTGCCAGCAGCATCCAGGGGCTCTCGAACACCGGGGAGCTGTTTTTT
J gene: TRBJ2-2
clone size: .
D gene: .
V gene: TRBV2

CDR3 protein: CASSLRLAHQETQYF
CDR3 DNA: TGTGCCAGCAGCCTACGACTAGCGCATCAAGAGACCCAGTACTTC
J gene: TRBJ2-5
clone size: few
D gene: TRBD2
V gene: TRBV12-3/TRBV12-4

CDR3 protein: CASSQGGQGIYNEQFF
CDR3 DNA: TGTGCCAGCAGTCAAGGGGGACAGGGGATTTACAATGAGCAGTTCTTC
J gene: TRBJ2-1
clone size: .
D gene: TRBD1
V gene: TRBV12-3/TRBV12-4

CDR3 protein: CSARATVTENIQYF
CDR3 DNA: TGCAGTGCTAGAGCGACAGTGACGGAAAACATTCAGTACTTC
J gene: TRBJ2-4
clone size: few
D gene: .
V gene: TRBV20-1

CDR3 protein: CASSPGTTSYEQYF
CDR3 DNA: TGTGCCAGCAGTCCCGGGACTACTTCCTACGAGCAGTACTTC
J gene: TRBJ2-7
clone size: few
D gene: TRBD2
V gene: TRBV28

CDR3 protein: CASSLGTSNTEAFF
CDR3 DNA: TGTGCCAGCAGCTTAGGGACAAGTAACACTGAAGCTTTCTTT
J gene: TRBJ1-1
clone size: .
D gene: .
V gene: TRBV7-2

CDR3 protein: CASSLGHNEATIYF
CDR3 DNA: TGCGCCAGCAGCCTGGGACATAACGAGGCCACCATATATTTT
J gene: TRBJ1-3
clone size: few
D gene: .
V gene: TRBV5-1

CDR3 protein: CASIPWTALTQSYGYTF
CDR3 DNA: TGTGCCAGCATCCCTTGGACAGCCCTCACCCAAAGCTATGGCTACACCTTC
J gene: TRBJ1-2
clone size: .
D gene: .
V gene: TRBV7-9